Each of the 18 T cell receptor beta chains below was sequenced from the same sample in a study of T cell responses to AZD1222 COVID-19 vaccine (dated by TCRdb to 2020 to 2022). Libraries were made using the immunoSEQ multiplex PCR assay. The table was pulled from immuneACCESS by TCRdb, which kept in-frame rearrangements only. Such tables lose some clones; where checked, under half of the loss comes from unresolved V genes, and the rest has no known cause. This sample is represented by roughly 170,000 clones; 80% to 90% of them were singletons. The ten biggest clones cover roughly 0.49% of the sample. The sample's time point label is to be understood as: baseline before first vaccination. Material: peripheral blood, obtained on day 0 of AZD1222 vaccination. All receptors come from an adult in good health.

This clone was seen a single time. The V gene is TRBV6-4, the J gene TRBJ2-5; D gene uncertain. Per germline, CDR1 MRHNA and CDR2 SNTAGT. CDR3 length: 15 amino acids. V was clipped by 7 bases and J by 4 bases, with 19 bases between them. CDR3 sequence reads: CASTTGPIGTETQYF. CDR3 sequence (DNA): TGTGCCAGCACCACGGGCCCAATTGGTACAGAGACCCAGTACTTC.

V gene TRBV6-5 combines with J gene TRBJ1-1; possibly TRBD1 for D (6 bases). Trimming left V 6 bases short and J 8 bases short, with 16 bases between. Germline CDR1 is MNHEY and CDR2 is SVGAGI. This CDR3 spans 13 amino acids. The CDR3 region has the DNA TGTGCCAGCAGCGTGGAGGGGGGGGAGGAAGCTTTCTTT. Protein sequence: CASSVEGGEEAFF.

This clone was seen more than once but under ten times. The CDR3 reads CASSLGVLSGANVLTF. For the CDR3, the DNA is TGTGCCAGTAGTCTGGGAGTCCTCTCTGGGGCCAACGTCCTGACTTTC. The rearrangement links TRBV19 to TRBJ2-6, with D possibly matching TRBD2 (5 bases). Germline CDR1 is LNHDA and CDR2 is SQIVND (reference sequence). The CDR3 runs 16 residues. The germline V and J ends were trimmed by 5 bases and 0 bases, with 11 bases remaining between them.

The chain joins TRBV6-1 to TRBJ2-1; perhaps D is TRBD1 or TRBD2 (6 bases each). The CDR3 extends over 14 amino acids. CDR1 MNHNS and CDR2 SASEGT come from the germline V gene. V was clipped by 3 bases and J by 10 bases, with 16 bases between them. The CDR3 loop reads CASSERLDGGEQFF. The CDR3 coding sequence is TGTGCCAGCAGTGAGAGACTAGACGGGGGCGAGCAGTTCTTC.

The chain employs TRBV7-2 and TRBJ2-6; TRBD1 matches at 8 bases. The germline V gene has CDR1 SGHTA and CDR2 FQGNSA. V trimming: 6 bases; J trimming: 2 bases; junction bases outside the gene matches: 6. The CDR3 totals 16 residues. CDR3 coding DNA: TGTGCCAGCAGACCTCAGGGGGCTCCTGGGGCCAACGTCCTGACTTTC. Amino acids: CASRPQGAPGANVLTF.

V gene TRBV19 combines with J gene TRBJ1-2, with D uncertain. This CDR3 comprises 13 residues. Germline V lookup: CDR1 LNHDA, CDR2 SQIVND (reference sequence). The V end lost 6 bases, the J end lost 6 bases, and 14 bases lay between the germline ends. The CDR3 here is CASRPQGEDGYTF. CDR3 bases: TGTGCCAGTAGACCACAAGGTGAAGATGGCTACACCTTC.

This clone has a handful of counts. The chain employs TRBV4-1 and TRBJ1-5; D gene unclear. V was pared by 4 bases and J by 4 bases, with 14 bases between. The CDR3 contains 15 residues. CDR1 MGHRA and CDR2 YSYEKL come from the germline V gene. CDR3 nucleotides: TGCGCCAGCAGCCCTTCGGGTCTGGGGAATCAGCCCCAGCATTTT. It codes for CASSPSGLGNQPQHF.

V usage is TRBV9 and J usage is TRBJ1-2, with a tentative D call TRBD1 (5 bases). Germline V CDR1 and CDR2: SGDLS, YYNGEE. The CDR3 totals 13 residues. The V gene lost 1 base and the J gene lost 8 bases, with 12 bases spanning the gap. CDR3 DNA sequence: TGTGCCAGCAGCGTATCAGGGCCGGAGGGCTACACCTTC. This encodes CASSVSGPEGYTF.

Here the CDR3 reads CASSHGQGNYGYTF. CDR3 DNA: TGTGCCAGCAGCCACGGACAGGGTAACTATGGCTACACCTTC. V is TRBV28 and J is TRBJ1-2; 8 nucleotides align to TRBD1. CDR1 and CDR2 (germline): MDHEN, SYDVKM. The length of the CDR3 is 14 residues. The V segment lost 6 bases and the J segment 1 base; nucleotides outside the gene matches: 4.

The rearrangement uses TRBV2 and TRBJ1-6, with 7 bases identical to TRBD1. The trim removed 4 bases at V and 7 bases at J, leaving 10 bases unmatched. The CDR3 runs 16 residues. Germline assignment: CDR1 SNHLY and CDR2 FYNNEI. The CDR3 loop reads CASSGDSLVVNSPLHF. For the CDR3, the DNA is TGTGCCAGCAGTGGGGACAGCCTCGTGGTGAATTCACCCCTCCACTTT.

The CDR3, as DNA: TGCGCCAGCAGCTTGGATGGTGGTGGTCAGCCCCAGCATTTT. Residues: CASSLDGGGQPQHF. The rearrangement links TRBV5-1 to TRBJ1-5; D gene uncertain. This CDR3 region has 14 residues. CDR1 is SGHRS and CDR2 is YFSETQ in the germline V gene. V dropped 0 bases and J dropped 6 bases, with 10 bases sitting between them.

This chain joins TRBV7-2 and TRBJ2-1; TRBD1 aligns across 7 bases. The ends lost 1 base at V and 6 bases at J; junction bases unmatched: 3. The length of the CDR3 is 14 residues. Germline V gives CDR1 SGHTA, CDR2 FQGNSA. The CDR3 bases are TGTGCCAGCAGCTTAGTCCCAGGGGGCAATGAGCAGTTCTTC. It is translated as CASSLVPGGNEQFF.

V gene TRBV5-1 combines with J gene TRBJ1-1; D might be TRBD1 (6 bases). Germline loops: CDR1 SGHRS, CDR2 YFSETQ. The length of the CDR3 is 14 residues. Trimming removed 2 bases from V and 0 bases from J, with 8 bases in between. The CDR3 loop is CASSFGQLNTEAFF. CDR3 in DNA: TGCGCCAGCAGCTTCGGACAGTTGAACACTGAAGCTTTCTTT.

This clone has more than one count but fewer than ten. The rearrangement joins TRBV5-1 to TRBJ1-6; maybe TRBD1 (6 bases). CDR3 length equals 15 residues. The germline V and J ends were trimmed by 0 bases and 15 bases, with 19 bases remaining between them. CDR1 is SGHRS, CDR2 YFSETQ, per germline. The CDR3 DNA reads TGCGCCAGCAGCTTGGCCGACAGGCCCCTGAAAATCCTCCACTTT. Translated: CASSLADRPLKILHF.

The chain couples TRBV7-2 to TRBJ2-7; D gene uncertain. Per germline, CDR1 SGHTA and CDR2 FQGNSA. V was clipped by 1 base and J by 8 bases, with 9 bases between them. The CDR3 sequence is 12 residues long. The DNA of the CDR3 is TGTGCCAGCAGCTTAGGACAAGCGAAGCAGTACTTC. Translation: CASSLGQAKQYF.

V usage is TRBV19 and J usage is TRBJ2-5; D perhaps matches TRBD2 (5 bases). The CDR3 has 14 residues. V was shortened by 3 bases and J by 5 bases, with 13 bases between the two germline ends. In germline, CDR1 is LNHDA, CDR2 SQIVND (reference sequence). CDR3 sequence (DNA): TGTGCCAGTAGTATCCCGGGAAATGGGGAGACCCAGTACTTC. It yields the protein CASSIPGNGETQYF.

The chain has TRBV15 and TRBJ2-7; D remains ambiguous. Germline V lookup: CDR1 LNHNV, CDR2 YYDKDF (reference sequence). The CDR3 length is 16 residues. Deletions cut 0 bases from V and 1 base from J, with 13 bases between. CDR3 sequence (DNA): TGTGCCACCAGCAGAGAACGGAGAAAGAGGTCCTACGAGCAGTACTTC. Amino acid sequence: CATSRERRKRSYEQYF.

The CDR3 bases are TGTGCCAGCAGCCAAGATCGAGGACTAGCGGGGGCCAGGGGAGAGACCCAGTACTTC. Translating it yields CASSQDRGLAGARGETQYF. The genes are TRBV4-2 and TRBJ2-5; 13 bases fit TRBD2. The CDR3 length is 19 residues. Per the germline V gene, CDR1 is LGHNA and CDR2 is YNFKEQ. V lost 0 bases to trimming and J lost 4 bases; unmatched junction nucleotides: 11.